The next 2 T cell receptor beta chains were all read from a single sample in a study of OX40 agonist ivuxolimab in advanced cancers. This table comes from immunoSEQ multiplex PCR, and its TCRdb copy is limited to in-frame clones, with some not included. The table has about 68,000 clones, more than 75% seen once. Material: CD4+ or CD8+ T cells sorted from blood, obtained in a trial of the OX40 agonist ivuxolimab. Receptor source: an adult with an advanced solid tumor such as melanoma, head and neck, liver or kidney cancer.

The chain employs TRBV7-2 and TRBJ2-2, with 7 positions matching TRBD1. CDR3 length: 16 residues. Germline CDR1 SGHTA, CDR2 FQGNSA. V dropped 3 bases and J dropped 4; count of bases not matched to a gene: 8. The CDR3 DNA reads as TGTGCCAGCAGCTTTCCCGGGACAGCACTCACCGGGGAGCTGTTTTTT. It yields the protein CASSFPGTALTGELFF.

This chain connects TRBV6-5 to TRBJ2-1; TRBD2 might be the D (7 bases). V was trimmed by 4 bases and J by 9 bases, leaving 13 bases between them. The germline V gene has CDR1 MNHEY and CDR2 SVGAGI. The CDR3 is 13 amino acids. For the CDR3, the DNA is TGTGCCAGCAGTTTAAGGGGGGGCGCTGAGCAGTTCTTC. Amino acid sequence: CASSLRGGAEQFF.